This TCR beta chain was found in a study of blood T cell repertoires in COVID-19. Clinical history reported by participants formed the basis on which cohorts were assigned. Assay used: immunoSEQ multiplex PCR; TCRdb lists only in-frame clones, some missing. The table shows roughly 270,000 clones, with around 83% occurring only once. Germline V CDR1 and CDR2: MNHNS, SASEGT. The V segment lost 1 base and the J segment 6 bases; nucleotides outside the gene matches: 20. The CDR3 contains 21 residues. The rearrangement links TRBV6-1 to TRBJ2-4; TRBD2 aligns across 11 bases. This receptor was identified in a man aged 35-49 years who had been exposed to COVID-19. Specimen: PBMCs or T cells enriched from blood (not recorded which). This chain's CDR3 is CASSEVGPLGTSGLRGNIQYF. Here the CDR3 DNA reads TGTGCCAGCAGTGAAGTTGGACCCTTGGGGACTAGCGGCCTTCGGGGAAACATTCAGTACTTC.